The 7 T cell receptor beta chains reported below all come from one sample, sequenced in a study of T cell responses to AZD1222 COVID-19 vaccine. The method was immunoSEQ multiplex PCR; TCRdb's version includes in-frame clones alone and lacks a portion of them. The sample lists 130,000 to 150,000 clones, approximately 85% seen once, with roughly 4% in the top ten. Sequencing used peripheral blood, obtained on day 0 of MenACWY control vaccination. These receptor sequences come from an adult in good health.

The CDR3 DNA sequence: TGTGCCAGGGGTATTTGGGTCTACGAGCAGTACGTC. Encoded protein: CARGIWVYEQYV. The chain joins TRBV11-3 to TRBJ2-7, with no clear D. The CDR3 spans 12 residues. V lost 9 bases and J lost 3, with 12 bases in between. Germline CDR1 is SGHNT and CDR2 is YENEEA.

The chain carries TRBV10-1 and TRBJ2-1; TRBD2 matches 12 bases. The CDR3 runs to 15 residues. Germline values: CDR1 WNHNN, CDR2 SYGVQD (reference sequence). Trimming at V came to 6 bases and at J to 5 bases, leaving 5 bases not matched to a gene. The CDR3 protein is CASSRLAGDNNEQFF. The CDR3 nucleotides read TGCGCCAGCAGCAGACTAGCGGGGGACAACAATGAGCAGTTCTTC.

The rearrangement uses TRBV5-6 and TRBJ2-5, with 7 bases aligning to TRBD1. J lost 7 bases, V lost 4 bases, and 10 bases had no gene match. Germline V CDR1 and CDR2: SGHDT, YYEEEE. The CDR3 length is 14 residues. The CDR3 loop is CASSPLTGAGTQYF. CDR3 nucleotide sequence: TGTGCCAGCAGCCCCCTAACAGGGGCAGGGACCCAGTACTTC.

This clone was seen only a few times. The chain employs TRBV28 and TRBJ2-2; D remains unclear. Deletions cut 7 bases from V and 1 base from J, with 10 bases between. Germline lookup yields CDR1 MDHEN and CDR2 SYDVKM. The CDR3 has 14 residues. The DNA of the CDR3 is TGTGCCAGCACCCGACTGAGGAACACCGGGGAGCTGTTTTTT. Translated, it gives CASTRLRNTGELFF.

The CDR3, as DNA: TGTGCCAGCACCCGGGACAGGGGGTTTGATGGTGGCTACACCTTC. Translated: CASTRDRGFDGGYTF. This chain uses TRBV6-5 with TRBJ1-2, with 11 bases fitting TRBD1. After removal of 7 bases from V and 7 bases from J, the junction contained 11 bases not matched to a gene. Germline V gives CDR1 MNHEY, CDR2 SVGAGI. The CDR3 extends over 15 amino acids.

The chain recombines TRBV4-1 with TRBJ2-7; a possible D gene is TRBD2 (6 bases). CDR1 is MGHRA, CDR2 YSYEKL, per germline. CDR3 length equals 14 residues. The germline V and J ends were trimmed by 3 bases and 2 bases, with 11 bases remaining between them. CDR3 nucleotides: TGCGCCAGCAGCCAGGGGACTCCCGCCTACGAGCAGTACGTC. Translating gives CASSQGTPAYEQYV.

This clone has a single count. The chain has TRBV27 and TRBJ2-6; TRBD1 agrees at 8 bases. The ends lost 0 bases at V and 4 bases at J; junction bases unmatched: 5. CDR3 length: 17 residues. Per germline, CDR1 MNHEY and CDR2 SMNVEV (reference sequence). Here the CDR3 DNA reads TGTGCCAGCAGTTTATCCCCGACAGGGGAGGGGGCCAACGTCCTGACTTTC. It codes for CASSLSPTGEGANVLTF.